This T cell receptor beta chain was observed in a study of T cell repertoires in cytomegalovirus infection (dated by TCRdb to between 2018 and 2020). Regarding the research as a whole: Peptide stimulations targeted recently identified HLA-C-restricted CMV epitopes, whose presentation resists viral immunomodulation, together with well-studied HLA-B-restricted epitopes. Donor HLA type was relevant to the analysis, because carriage of CMV infection together with the matching HLA type was indicated by public TCR beta signatures.

This clonotype occurred a few times. Its antigen is not yet known. No base quality values were provided; no much bigger clone lies one nucleotide off. The treatment or condition label here, explained by the study, means: in vitro stimulation with specific CMV peptide epitopes to enrich CMV-specific T cells. The investigation overall reported the following: The ex vivo response was dominated by HLA-C-restricted CMV-specific TCR beta clonotypes, and the single most frequent clonotype in two of eight donors was supplied by these HLA-C-restricted clonotypes. In both this cohort and an independent cohort of under 450 donors, the cumulative frequency of public TCR beta family members distinguished carriers of CMV infection plus the relevant HLA type.

Sequences SGHAT (CDR1) and FQNNGV (CDR2) are obtained from the germline V gene. Its CDR3 holds 13 amino acids, cysteine through phenylalanine. The DNA shown is the 39-base CDR3, in frame from base 1. The V and J ends are trimmed by 5 bases and 8 bases, leaving 13 bases between them. Sequencer: Illumina HiSeq 1500. The public reads were reanalyzed by TCRdb: fastp trimming at Q25, MiXCR alignment, in-frame beta chains only. Entries are consolidated by CDR3 protein sequence, retaining the most common genes and DNA. The sample table holds about 220,000 distinct CDR3 sequences, of which 35% to 45% were seen once. Together, the top ten hold approximately 60% of the sample.

Sequenced here: CD8+ T cells from cultured PBMCs, sampled from culture after CMV antigen stimulation. The chain is made from TRBV11-2 and TRBJ2-4; the D region possibly corresponds to TRBD2 (5 bases align). The TCR sequence derives from a human donor in good health (CMV status not recorded). Some clones in this sample may be carry-over from other donors' samples. The nucleotide sequence reads as follows: TGTGCCAGCAGCCCTCCCAACGGGGACATTCAGTACTTC. This is translated as CASSPPNGDIQYF.